Given below is one T cell receptor beta chain in context. The antigen is undetermined. The data stem from a study of OX40 agonist ivuxolimab in advanced cancers. Study-level points and caveats: The 0.1-3.0 mg/kg partial responders had among the lowest clonal expansion. Averaging showed that CD8+ T cells had more expanded clones than CD4+ did.

Looked up from germline, CDR1 is SGHRS and CDR2 is YFSETQ. Germline trimming cut 4 bases from V and 6 bases from J; bases unmatched to any gene: 11. The CDR3 length is 15 residues. Here immunoSEQ multiplex PCR was the method, and the copy in TCRdb shows in-frame clones only, minus some. The table has fewer than 70,000 clones, more than 65% seen once. The material was CD4+ or CD8+ T cells sorted from blood, obtained in a trial of the OX40 agonist ivuxolimab. The sequence was collected from an adult with an advanced solid tumor such as melanoma, head and neck, liver or kidney cancer. The chain links TRBV5-1 to TRBJ2-7; 9 nucleotides agree with TRBD2. CDR3: CASSTGLAKGVEQYF. The CDR3 DNA reads as TGCGCCAGCAGCACCGGACTAGCGAAAGGTGTCGAGCAGTACTTC. The full variable domain, with the rest looked up from reference TRBV5-1 and TRBJ2-7, is KAGVTQTPRYLIKTRGQQVTLSCSPISGHRSVSWYQQTPGQGLQFLFEYFSETQRNKGNFPGRFSGRQFSNSRSEMNVSTLELGDSALYLCASSTGLAKGVEQYFGPGTRLTVT.